The rows below give T cell receptor beta chains drawn from one sample of a study of blood T cell repertoires in COVID-19. Profiling relied on immunoSEQ multiplex PCR, and the TCRdb table lists in-frame clones only, not all of them. In the table there are over 150,000 clones, 70% to 90% of which are singletons. Sequencing was carried out using peripheral blood. These receptors originate from a man between 65 and 85 years old with active or convalescent COVID-19. The CDR3 runs from the conserved cysteine through the conserved F or W. The order of the fields is V gene, J gene, clone size, D gene, CDR3 DNA, CDR3 protein. A D gene is named only where the DNA matches it firmly. Only part of the rows carry a size: once, few, many, or a class if the clone is expanded.

v_call: TRBV19; j_call: TRBJ1-1; clone_size: -; d_call: -; cdr3_nt: TGTGCCAGTAGTACCCCTAGGACTTACACTGAAGCTTTCTTT; cdr3_aa: CASSTPRTYTEAFF
v_call: TRBV12-5; j_call: TRBJ2-7; clone_size: few; d_call: -; cdr3_nt: TGTGCTAGTGGTTCCGGACAGCATTATTTCGAGCAGTACTTC; cdr3_aa: CASGSGQHYFEQYF
v_call: TRBV18; j_call: TRBJ2-7; clone_size: -; d_call: -; cdr3_nt: TGTGCCAGCTCACCCACCGGTCACCAGGACTCCTACGAGCAGTACTTC; cdr3_aa: CASSPTGHQDSYEQYF
v_call: TRBV6-5; j_call: TRBJ2-7; clone_size: -; d_call: -; cdr3_nt: TGTGCCAGCAGTTTCACAGGGAAGGAGTACTTC; cdr3_aa: CASSFTGKEYF
v_call: TRBV6-5; j_call: TRBJ2-5; clone_size: -; d_call: -; cdr3_nt: TGTGCCAGCAGCTCACCGGGTGGGGAGACCCAGTACTTC; cdr3_aa: CASSSPGGETQYF
v_call: TRBV19; j_call: TRBJ2-7; clone_size: -; d_call: -; cdr3_nt: TGTGCCAGTAGTAGACAGGACTCCTACGAGCAGTACTTC; cdr3_aa: CASSRQDSYEQYF
v_call: TRBV30; j_call: TRBJ1-5; clone_size: -; d_call: -; cdr3_nt: TGTGCCTGGAGTGTACGCGGCAATCAGCCCCAGCATTTT; cdr3_aa: CAWSVRGNQPQHF
v_call: TRBV15; j_call: TRBJ2-2; clone_size: -; d_call: -; cdr3_nt: TGTGCCACCAGCAGAGAAGCCAGATTCTTATCGGGCACCGGGGAGCTGTTTTTT; cdr3_aa: CATSREARFLSGTGELFF
v_call: TRBV6-4; j_call: TRBJ2-1; clone_size: -; d_call: TRBD1; cdr3_nt: TGTGCCAGCAGCGACCAGGGGGTTGGGCAGTTCTTC; cdr3_aa: CASSDQGVGQFF
v_call: TRBV30; j_call: TRBJ1-1; clone_size: -; d_call: -; cdr3_nt: TGTGCCTGGAGTGTTGTAACTGAAGCTTTCTTT; cdr3_aa: CAWSVVTEAFF
v_call: TRBV12-3/TRBV12-4; j_call: TRBJ2-5; clone_size: few; d_call: -; cdr3_nt: TGTGCCAGCAGCCGCAGGGGATTGGAGACCCAGTACTTC; cdr3_aa: CASSRRGLETQYF
v_call: TRBV7-9; j_call: TRBJ1-1; clone_size: -; d_call: -; cdr3_nt: TGTGCCAGCAGCTTAGCGGGGTCGGGAACTGAAGCTTTCTTT; cdr3_aa: CASSLAGSGTEAFF
v_call: TRBV6-1; j_call: TRBJ1-6; clone_size: -; d_call: TRBD1; cdr3_nt: TGTGCCAGCAGTGTCTCGGGAGCAGGGGGAAGATCACCCCTCCACTTT; cdr3_aa: CASSVSGAGGRSPLHF
v_call: TRBV5-1; j_call: TRBJ2-7; clone_size: -; d_call: TRBD1; cdr3_nt: TGCGCCAGCAGCTTGGTACAGGGGGCCGACGAGCAGTACTTC; cdr3_aa: CASSLVQGADEQYF
v_call: TRBV28; j_call: TRBJ1-5; clone_size: few; d_call: -; cdr3_nt: TGTGCCTGTTCCCCTGGACAGCCCCGGACAAGCGGCAATCAGCCCCAGCATTTT; cdr3_aa: CACSPGQPRTSGNQPQHF
v_call: TRBV2; j_call: TRBJ1-2; clone_size: -; d_call: TRBD1; cdr3_nt: TGTGCCAGCCGGACAGGGCTTGGCTACACCTTC; cdr3_aa: CASRTGLGYTF
v_call: TRBV30; j_call: TRBJ1-1; clone_size: -; d_call: -; cdr3_nt: TGTGCCTGGGGGCAGGACAGGAACACTGAAGCTTTCTTT; cdr3_aa: CAWGQDRNTEAFF
v_call: TRBV4-3; j_call: TRBJ1-1; clone_size: -; d_call: -; cdr3_nt: TGCGCCAGCAGCCAAAAGAGGAGCCTGAACACTGAAGCTTTCTTT; cdr3_aa: CASSQKRSLNTEAFF
v_call: TRBV20-1; j_call: TRBJ2-1; clone_size: -; d_call: -; cdr3_nt: TGCAGTGCTAGTACGGGGAGCTCCTACAATGAGCAGTTCTTC; cdr3_aa: CSASTGSSYNEQFF
v_call: TRBV9; j_call: TRBJ1-2; clone_size: -; d_call: -; cdr3_nt: TGTGCCAGCAGCCCGAGGGACTATGTCGGTGGCTACACCTTC; cdr3_aa: CASSPRDYVGGYTF
v_call: TRBV28; j_call: TRBJ1-5; clone_size: -; d_call: -; cdr3_nt: TGTGCCACCCAATTGAGGGAGGTCAATCAGCCCCAGCATTTT; cdr3_aa: CATQLREVNQPQHF
v_call: TRBV21-1; j_call: TRBJ2-3; clone_size: -; d_call: -; cdr3_nt: TGTGCCAGCAGCGGTACTAGCGGGGGGGCCGGGGCAGATACGCAGTATTTT; cdr3_aa: CASSGTSGGAGADTQYF
v_call: TRBV6-2/TRBV6-3; j_call: TRBJ1-6; clone_size: -; d_call: -; cdr3_nt: TGTGCCAGCAGCGTACAGGGAAATAATTCACCCCTCCACTTT; cdr3_aa: CASSVQGNNSPLHF
v_call: TRBV11-2; j_call: TRBJ1-1; clone_size: once; d_call: -; cdr3_nt: TGTGCCAGCAGCTCACTCTATTCAAACACTGAAGCTTTCTTT; cdr3_aa: CASSSLYSNTEAFF
v_call: TRBV11-2; j_call: TRBJ2-5; clone_size: once; d_call: TRBD2; cdr3_nt: TGTGCCAGCAGCTTTGGCGGGGGGAGGGAGACCCAGTACTTC; cdr3_aa: CASSFGGGRETQYF
v_call: TRBV30; j_call: TRBJ1-1; clone_size: -; d_call: TRBD1; cdr3_nt: TGTGCCTGGAGTGTACTCGGGACAGGCACTGAAGCTTTCTTT; cdr3_aa: CAWSVLGTGTEAFF
v_call: TRBV6-5; j_call: TRBJ2-2; clone_size: -; d_call: -; cdr3_nt: TGTGCCAGCATCTGGGGGAACGGGGGCGGGGAGCTGTTTTTT; cdr3_aa: CASIWGNGGGELFF
v_call: TRBV2; j_call: TRBJ2-7; clone_size: -; d_call: -; cdr3_nt: TGTGCCAGCAGTGAACGCGGGTACGAGCAGTACTTC; cdr3_aa: CASSERGYEQYF
v_call: TRBV23-1; j_call: TRBJ2-1; clone_size: -; d_call: -; cdr3_nt: TGCGCCAGCAGTCAATTCCCAGGGGTACGTAATGAGCAGTTCTTC; cdr3_aa: CASSQFPGVRNEQFF
v_call: TRBV27; j_call: TRBJ1-2; clone_size: -; d_call: TRBD1; cdr3_nt: TGTGCCAGCAGTTCCCGGGACAGGGGAGACTATGGCTACACCTTC; cdr3_aa: CASSSRDRGDYGYTF
v_call: TRBV9; j_call: TRBJ2-3; clone_size: -; d_call: TRBD1; cdr3_nt: TGTGCCAGCAGCGTAGCTATTCACCCGGGACAGGGGGAAGATACGCAGTATTTT; cdr3_aa: CASSVAIHPGQGEDTQYF
v_call: TRBV10-2; j_call: TRBJ1-2; clone_size: -; d_call: -; cdr3_nt: TGCGCCAGCAGTAGTGAGAACTATGGCTACACCTTC; cdr3_aa: CASSSENYGYTF
v_call: TRBV18; j_call: TRBJ1-2; clone_size: -; d_call: -; cdr3_nt: TGTGCCAGCTCACCACCACAGCCAAACTATGGCTACACCTTC; cdr3_aa: CASSPPQPNYGYTF
v_call: TRBV15; j_call: TRBJ2-5; clone_size: -; d_call: -; cdr3_nt: TGTGCCACCAGCAGAGATGGTAGAGAGACCCAGTACTTC; cdr3_aa: CATSRDGRETQYF
v_call: TRBV5-1; j_call: TRBJ1-4; clone_size: -; d_call: -; cdr3_nt: TGCGCCAGCAGCGCTGGCGGGGTCTCCACTAATGAAAAACTGTTTTTT; cdr3_aa: CASSAGGVSTNEKLFF
v_call: TRBV19; j_call: TRBJ1-1; clone_size: -; d_call: -; cdr3_nt: TGTGCCAGTAGGGCCCAGGGTCGCCGCACTGAAGCTTTCTTT; cdr3_aa: CASRAQGRRTEAFF
v_call: TRBV7-2; j_call: TRBJ2-7; clone_size: -; d_call: TRBD2; cdr3_nt: TGTGCCAGCAGCTTAGGTATCGGGGGGAGGTCCTACGAGCAGTACTTC; cdr3_aa: CASSLGIGGRSYEQYF
v_call: TRBV11-3; j_call: TRBJ2-1; clone_size: -; d_call: -; cdr3_nt: TGTGCCAGCAGTGAGCTAAGCAATGAGCAGTTCTTC; cdr3_aa: CASSELSNEQFF
v_call: TRBV21-1; j_call: TRBJ1-6; clone_size: -; d_call: -; cdr3_nt: TGTGCCAGCAGCAATGTGAGGGCAAATTCACCCCTCCACTTT; cdr3_aa: CASSNVRANSPLHF
v_call: TRBV4-1; j_call: TRBJ2-1; clone_size: -; d_call: -; cdr3_nt: TGCGCCAGCAGCCTACTTGGGGGGAATGAGCAGTTCTTC; cdr3_aa: CASSLLGGNEQFF
v_call: TRBV12-5; j_call: TRBJ1-1; clone_size: -; d_call: -; cdr3_nt: TGTGCTAGTGGCCTATCTGAGGAGATCCCGGCAGCTTTCTTT; cdr3_aa: CASGLSEEIPAAFF